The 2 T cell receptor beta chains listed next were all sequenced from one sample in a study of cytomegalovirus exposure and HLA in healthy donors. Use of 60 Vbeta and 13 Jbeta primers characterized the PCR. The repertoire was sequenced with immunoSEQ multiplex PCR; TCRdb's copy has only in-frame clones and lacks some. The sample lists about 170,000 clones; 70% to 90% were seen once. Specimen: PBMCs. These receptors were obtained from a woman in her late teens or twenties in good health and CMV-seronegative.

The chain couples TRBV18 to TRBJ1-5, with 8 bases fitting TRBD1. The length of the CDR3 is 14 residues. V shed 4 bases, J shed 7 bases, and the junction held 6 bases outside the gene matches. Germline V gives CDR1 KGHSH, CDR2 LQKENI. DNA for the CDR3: TGTGCCAGCTCACTGCAGGGGGCAGAGCAGCCCCAGCATTTT. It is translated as CASSLQGAEQPQHF.

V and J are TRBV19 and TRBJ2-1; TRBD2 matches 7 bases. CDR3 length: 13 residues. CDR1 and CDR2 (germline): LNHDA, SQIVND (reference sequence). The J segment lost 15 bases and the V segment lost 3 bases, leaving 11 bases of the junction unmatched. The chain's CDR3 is CASSMGEGLFTFF. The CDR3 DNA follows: TGTGCCAGTAGTATGGGGGAGGGCTTATTTACGTTCTTC.